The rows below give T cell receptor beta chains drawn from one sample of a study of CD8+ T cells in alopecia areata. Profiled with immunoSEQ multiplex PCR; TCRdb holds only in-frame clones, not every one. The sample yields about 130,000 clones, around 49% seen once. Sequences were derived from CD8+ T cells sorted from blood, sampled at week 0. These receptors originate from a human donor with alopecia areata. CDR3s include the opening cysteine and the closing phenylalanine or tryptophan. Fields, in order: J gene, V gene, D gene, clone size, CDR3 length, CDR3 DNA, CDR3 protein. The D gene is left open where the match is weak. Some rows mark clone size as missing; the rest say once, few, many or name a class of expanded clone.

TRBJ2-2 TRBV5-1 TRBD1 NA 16 TGCGCCAGCAGCTTGGCCGGGACAGGGGCCACCGGGGAGCTGTTTTTT CASSLAGTGATGELFF
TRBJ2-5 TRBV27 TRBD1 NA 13 TGTGCCAGCAGCCGGGACAGCGAAGAGACCCAGTACTTC CASSRDSEETQYF
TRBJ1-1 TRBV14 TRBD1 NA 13 TGTGCCAGCAGCCGGGGACAGGGGGATGAAGCTTTCTTT CASSRGQGDEAFF
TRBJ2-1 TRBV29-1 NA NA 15 TGCAGCGTTGAGTGGGTGGAGGGGGCCTTAAATGAGCAGTTCTTC CSVEWVEGALNEQFF
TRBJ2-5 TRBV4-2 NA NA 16 TGTGCCAGCAGCCAAGCGGACGGTGGGGAGCTAGAGACCCAGTACTTC CASSQADGGELETQYF
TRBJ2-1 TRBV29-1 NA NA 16 TGCAGCGTTGAAGATCCTGGCAAGGCCCACTACAATGAGCAGTTCTTC CSVEDPGKAHYNEQFF
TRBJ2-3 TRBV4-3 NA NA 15 TGCGCCAGCAGCCAAGATTCGCCGAGCACAGATACGCAGTATTTT CASSQDSPSTDTQYF
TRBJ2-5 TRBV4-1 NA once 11 TGCGCCAGCGGTCACCGTGAGACCCAGTACTTC CASGHRETQYF
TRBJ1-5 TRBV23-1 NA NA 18 TGCGCCAGCAGTCAATCCCCCCGCCGACAGGATCCGCATCAGCCCCAGCATTTT CASSQSPRRQDPHQPQHF
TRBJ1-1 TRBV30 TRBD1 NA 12 TGTGCCTGCCCGGGACAGTGGACTGAAGCTTTCTTT CACPGQWTEAFF
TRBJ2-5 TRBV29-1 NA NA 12 TGCAGCGTCGAGGGGGGGGACGGGACCCAGTACTTC CSVEGGDGTQYF
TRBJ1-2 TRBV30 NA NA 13 TGTGCCTGGACTCCCGGAGGGATGGATGGCTACACCTTC CAWTPGGMDGYTF
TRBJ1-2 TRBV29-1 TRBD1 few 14 TGCAGCGTGAGGGGACAGTCCCCTCACTATGGCTACACCTTC CSVRGQSPHYGYTF
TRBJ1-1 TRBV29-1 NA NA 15 TGCAGCGTTGAAGATAGAGGGGGAAAAAACACTGAAGCTTTCTTT CSVEDRGGKNTEAFF
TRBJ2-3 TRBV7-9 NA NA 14 TGTGCCAGCAGCTTAGGGCAGGGCGCCGGTACGCAGTATTTT CASSLGQGAGTQYF
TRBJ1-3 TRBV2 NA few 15 TGTGCCAGCAGCGACGAGGCGATCTCTGGAAACACCATATATTTT CASSDEAISGNTIYF
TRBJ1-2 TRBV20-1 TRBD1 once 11 TGCAGTGCTAGAGGGACAGGGATTTACACCTTC CSARGTGIYTF
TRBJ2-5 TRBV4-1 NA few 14 TGCGCCAGCAGCCAAGTCCGGGACCAAGAGACCCAGTACTTC CASSQVRDQETQYF
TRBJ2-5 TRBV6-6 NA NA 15 TGTGCCAGCAGTGACATCGAGGGAATGCGAGAGACCCAGTACTTC CASSDIEGMRETQYF
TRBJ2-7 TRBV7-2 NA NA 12 TGTGCCAGCAGCTTTCACGGCTACGAGCAGTACTTC CASSFHGYEQYF
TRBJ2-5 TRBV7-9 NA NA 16 TGTGCCAGCAGCTTGTTCCAGGGGAGATACCAAGAGACCCAGTACTTC CASSLFQGRYQETQYF
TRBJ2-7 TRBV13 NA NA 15 TGTGCCAGCAGCTTAGTGGGCCAGGGGTTCGACGAGCAGTACTTC CASSLVGQGFDEQYF
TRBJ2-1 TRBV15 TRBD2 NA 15 TGTGCCACCAGCCTCGGACTAGCGTTGGGCAATGAGCAGTTCTTC CATSLGLALGNEQFF
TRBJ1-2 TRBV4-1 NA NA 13 TGCGCCAGCAGCCAAGTGGGCCACTATGGCTACACCTTC CASSQVGHYGYTF
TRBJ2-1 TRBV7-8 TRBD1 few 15 TGTGCCAGCAGCTCAGGACAGGGGCCCTACAATGAGCAGTTCTTC CASSSGQGPYNEQFF
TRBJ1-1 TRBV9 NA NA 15 TGTGCCAGCAGCGTAGACGAAGGTTGGACCACTGAAGCTTTCTTT CASSVDEGWTTEAFF
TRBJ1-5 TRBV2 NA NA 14 TGTGCCAGCAGGGGTAGGCTCGGCAATCAGCCCCAGCATTTT CASRGRLGNQPQHF
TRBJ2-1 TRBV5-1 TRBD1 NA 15 TGCGCCAGCAGCTTGGACAGGGGTTCCTACAATGAGCAGTTCTTC CASSLDRGSYNEQFF
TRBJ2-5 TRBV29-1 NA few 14 TGCAGCGTTGAAGGGGGCTTGGAGGGAGAGACCCAGTACTTC CSVEGGLEGETQYF
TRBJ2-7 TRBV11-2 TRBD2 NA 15 TGTGCCAGCAGCCCAGTGCGGGGGGCCGTATACGAGCAGTACTTC CASSPVRGAVYEQYF
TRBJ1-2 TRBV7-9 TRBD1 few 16 TGTGCCAGCAGTTTACTTCCGGGACAGACCCGCGGTGGCTACACCTTC CASSLLPGQTRGGYTF
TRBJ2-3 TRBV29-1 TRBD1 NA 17 TGCAGCGTTGAAGACTTAAGGACAGGAATTAGCACAGATACGCAGTATTTT CSVEDLRTGISTDTQYF
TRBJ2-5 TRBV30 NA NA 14 TGTGCCTGGAGTGATAGGGGGCGGGAGGAGACCCAGTACTTC CAWSDRGREETQYF
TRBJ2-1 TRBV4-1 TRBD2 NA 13 TGCGCCAGCAGCCAAGGGGAGGGCAATGAGCAGTTCTTC CASSQGEGNEQFF
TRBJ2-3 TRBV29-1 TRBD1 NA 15 TGCAGCGTTGATGGGGACAGGTCTAGCACAGATACGCAGTATTTT CSVDGDRSSTDTQYF
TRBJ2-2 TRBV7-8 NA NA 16 TGTGCCAGCAGCTCGACAGGAATATTAAGGGCCGGGGAGCTGTTTTTT CASSSTGILRAGELFF
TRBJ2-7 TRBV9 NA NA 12 TGTGCCAGCAGCGGAGACAGAAGCGAGCAGTACTTC CASSGDRSEQYF
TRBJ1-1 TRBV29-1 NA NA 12 TGCAGCGCCGTGACTGAGAACACTGAAGCTTTCTTT CSAVTENTEAFF
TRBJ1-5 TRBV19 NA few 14 TGTGCCAGCGACGCAGGGTACAGCAATCAGCCCCAGCATTTT CASDAGYSNQPQHF
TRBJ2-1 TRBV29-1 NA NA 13 TGCAGCGTTCTAGGACTACCAGACAATGAGCAGTTCTTC CSVLGLPDNEQFF
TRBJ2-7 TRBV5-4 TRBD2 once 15 TGTGCCAGCAGTCCTCCCGGGGAGGGATCCTACGAGCAGTACTTC CASSPPGEGSYEQYF
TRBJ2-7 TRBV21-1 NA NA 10 TGTGCCAGCAGCGACTACGAGCAGTACTTC CASSDYEQYF
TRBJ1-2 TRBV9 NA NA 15 TGTGCCAGCAGCGTAGAGGGCTCGGCTAACTATGGCTACACCTTC CASSVEGSANYGYTF
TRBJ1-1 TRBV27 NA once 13 TGTGCCAGCAGTTTAATGATGAACACTGAAGCTTTCTTT CASSLMMNTEAFF
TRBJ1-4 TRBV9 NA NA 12 TGTGCCAGCAGCGGGCTCGATGAAAAACTGTTTTTT CASSGLDEKLFF
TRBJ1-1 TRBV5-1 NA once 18 TGCGCCAGCAGCTTGGCCCCACAACTTGGGCAGTACGGGACTGAAGCTTTCTTT CASSLAPQLGQYGTEAFF
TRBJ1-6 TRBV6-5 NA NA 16 TGTGCCAGCAGTTACGCCCGGGGCGGGGAAAATTCACCCCTCCACTTT CASSYARGGENSPLHF
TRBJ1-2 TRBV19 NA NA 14 TGTGCCAGTAGTATAGAGCAGGTCAGCTATGGCTACACCTTC CASSIEQVSYGYTF
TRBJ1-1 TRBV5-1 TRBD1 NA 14 TGCGCCAGCAGCCGGACAGGTTGGGGCACTGAAGCTTTCTTT CASSRTGWGTEAFF
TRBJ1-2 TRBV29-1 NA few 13 TGCAGCGTTGAAGATCCGGAAGAATATGGCTACACCTTC CSVEDPEEYGYTF
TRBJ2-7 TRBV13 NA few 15 TGTGCCAGCAGCCCCCCGGGGGGCTACTCCTACGAGCAGTACTTC CASSPPGGYSYEQYF